One and the same sample provided the 10 T cell receptor beta chains below, sequenced in a study of T cells in localized non-small cell lung cancer. Assay used: immunoSEQ multiplex PCR; TCRdb lists only in-frame clones, some missing. The sample has thousands of clones; roughly 45% are singletons. The material was lung tumor tissue, obtained before any cancer treatment. Source of these receptors: a woman between 35 and 75 years old with stage II squamous cell lung carcinoma.

The J gene is TRBJ1-1, the V gene TRBV18; TRBD1 matches 8 bases. Germline V lookup: CDR1 KGHSH, CDR2 LQKENI. V trimming: 8 bases; J trimming: 2 bases; junction bases outside the gene matches: 10. CDR3 length equals 15 residues. The CDR3 DNA is TGTGCCAGCGCTGGACAGGGCGGAGGCAACACTGAAGCTTTCTTT. Its protein is CASAGQGGGNTEAFF.

V usage is TRBV28 and J usage is TRBJ1-2; the D gene is possibly TRBD1 (6 bases). V was trimmed by 0 bases and J by 3 bases, leaving 11 bases between them. This CDR3 is built from 15 residues. Germline loops: CDR1 MDHEN, CDR2 SYDVKM. This CDR3 is CASSLWQGQDYGYTF. The CDR3 DNA sequence: TGTGCCAGCAGTTTATGGCAGGGGCAGGACTATGGCTACACCTTC.

This chain connects TRBV19 to TRBJ1-1; D perhaps matches TRBD1 (6 bases). The CDR3 has 13 residues. Germline V gives CDR1 LNHDA, CDR2 SQIVND (reference sequence). V shed 5 bases and J shed 11 bases, with 18 bases lying between them. In nucleotides, the CDR3 is TGTGCCAGTAGTGCCAGCCAGGGGCTAGGGGCTTTCTTT. This translates into CASSASQGLGAFF.

The J gene is TRBJ2-1, the V gene TRBV11-3; 9 bases agree with TRBD2. CDR3 size: 15 residues. CDR1 and CDR2 (germline): SGHNT, YENEEA. V was clipped by 5 bases and J by 5 bases; unmatched bases: 7. The CDR3 DNA reads TGTGCCAGCAGCCTCGGGACTAGCTGGAACAATGAGCAGTTCTTC. It yields the protein CASSLGTSWNNEQFF. Full variable domain (outside the CDR3, taken from reference TRBV11-3 and TRBJ2-1): EAGVVQSPRYKIIEKKQPVAFWCNPISGHNTLYWYLQNLGQGPELLIRYENEEAVDDSQLPKDRFSAERLKGVDSTLKIQPAELGDSAVYLCASSLGTSWNNEQFFGPGTRLTVL.

This clone occurred a few times. V is TRBV11-3 and J is TRBJ1-1; D call uncertain. This CDR3 has 15 residues. Germline values: CDR1 SGHNT, CDR2 YENEEA. V shed 5 bases and J shed 2 bases, with 15 bases lying between them. The CDR3 region is CASSPQVGQNTEAFF. DNA for the CDR3: TGTGCCAGCAGCCCCCAAGTGGGCCAAAACACTGAAGCTTTCTTT.

The sample holds a few counts of this clone. The chain links TRBV18 to TRBJ2-7, with D possibly being TRBD2 (5 bases). Trimming shortened V by 4 bases and J by 3 bases, and 10 bases separated the two germline ends. CDR1 is KGHSH and CDR2 is LQKENI in the germline V gene. This CDR3 comprises 13 residues. Written as DNA, the CDR3 is TGTGCCAGCTCACTAGGCGCGGGCTACGAGCAGTACTTC. This translates into CASSLGAGYEQYF.

This chain uses TRBV28 with TRBJ2-7; either TRBD1 or TRBD2 may fit D (5 bases each). This CDR3 comprises 14 residues. Germline V gives CDR1 MDHEN, CDR2 SYDVKM. Trimming removed 3 bases at V and 3 bases at J, with 12 bases between. The CDR3 DNA reads TGTGCCAGCAGTTTCAGGGAGTTAGGCTACGAGCAGTACTTC. It is translated as CASSFRELGYEQYF. Based on the CDR3 plus reference TRBV28 and TRBJ2-7, the full variable domain is DVKVTQSSRYLVKRTGEKVFLECVQDMDHENMFWYRQDPGLGLRLIYFSYDVKMKEKGDIPEGYSVSREKKERFSLILESASTNQTSMYLCASSFRELGYEQYFGPGTRLTVT.

The chain carries TRBV18 and TRBJ1-1, with D uncertain. CDR1 is KGHSH, CDR2 LQKENI, per germline. Trimming stripped 3 bases from V and 1 base from J, with 12 bases between. The CDR3 has 15 amino acids. The CDR3 here is CASSPDELGNTEAFF. In DNA form, the CDR3 reads TGTGCCAGCTCACCGGATGAACTCGGGAACACTGAAGCTTTCTTT.

This chain uses TRBV18 with TRBJ1-1; TRBD1 matches at 8 bases. The CDR3 length is 17 residues. Germline CDR1 is KGHSH and CDR2 is LQKENI. V trimming: 2 bases; J trimming: 0 bases; junction bases outside the gene matches: 8. The CDR3 DNA sequence: TGTGCCAGCTCACCATTAACAGGGGGAGGCATGAACACTGAAGCTTTCTTT. It codes for CASSPLTGGGMNTEAFF.

This clone has just one count. The chain employs TRBV29-1 and TRBJ1-2; 9 bases are a match to TRBD1. The CDR3 contains 13 residues. Looked up from germline, CDR1 is SQVTM and CDR2 is ANQGSEA. Trimming cost V 7 bases and J 1 base; bases outside gene matches: 4. CDR3 nucleotide sequence: TGCAGCGCTAGGGGACAGGGTAACTATGGCTACACCTTC. Translated: CSARGQGNYGYTF. The entire variable domain, with the rest obtained from reference TRBV29-1 and TRBJ1-2, is as follows: SAVISQKPSRDICQRGTSLTIQCQVDSQVTMMFWYRQQPGQSLTLIATANQGSEATYESGFVIDKFPISRPNLTFSTLTVSNMSPEDSSIYLCSARGQGNYGYTFGSGTRLTVV.